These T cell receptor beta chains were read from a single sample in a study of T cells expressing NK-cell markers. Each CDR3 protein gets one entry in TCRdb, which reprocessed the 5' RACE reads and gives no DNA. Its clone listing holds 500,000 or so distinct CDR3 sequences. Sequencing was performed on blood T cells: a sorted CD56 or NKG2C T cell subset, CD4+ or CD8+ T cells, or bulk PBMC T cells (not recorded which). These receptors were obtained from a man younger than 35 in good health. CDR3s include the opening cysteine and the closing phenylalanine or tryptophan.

CDR3: CASRPTNSNYGYTF; V: TRBV12-3/TRBV12-4; J: TRBJ1-2
CDR3: CASSPRGLLAYNSPLHF; V: TRBV18; J: TRBJ1-6
CDR3: CASSYRVGGPFPYEQYF; V: TRBV6-5; J: TRBJ2-7
CDR3: CASSLAPRVTYEQYF; V: TRBV5-5; J: TRBJ2-7
CDR3: CASSDSTYNEQFF; V: TRBV5-1; J: TRBJ2-1
CDR3: CSAREGNGQPQHF; V: TRBV20-1; J: TRBJ1-5
CDR3: CASRRLAGDRTGELFF; V: TRBV5-1; J: TRBJ2-2
CDR3: CASSLRGTGNTIYF; V: TRBV12-3/TRBV12-4; J: TRBJ1-3
CDR3: CASSLDRPDTQYF; V: TRBV12-3/TRBV12-4; J: TRBJ2-3
CDR3: CSASHPTATGNTIYF; V: TRBV20-1; J: TRBJ1-3
CDR3: CASSYGTLSRETQYF; V: TRBV6-2/TRBV6-3; J: TRBJ2-5
CDR3: CATSLTSPSDTQYF; V: TRBV15; J: TRBJ2-3
CDR3: CAISRSQGASKTQYF; V: TRBV10-3; J: TRBJ2-5
CDR3: CSASSHTSGGTDTQYF; V: TRBV20-1; J: TRBJ2-3
CDR3: CASERLAGGQQTQYF; V: TRBV6-1; J: TRBJ2-5
CDR3: CSASAGRGVTEAFF; V: TRBV20-1; J: TRBJ1-1
CDR3: CASSHPRGADTQYF; V: TRBV14; J: TRBJ2-3
CDR3: CASRSRGIQRDSPLHF; V: TRBV7-2; J: TRBJ1-6
CDR3: CAISDVSGPGYTF; V: TRBV10-3; J: TRBJ1-2
CDR3: CASSHGVVGQTNSPLHF; V: TRBV4-1; J: TRBJ1-6
CDR3: CASSRQWGGYNEQFF; V: TRBV7-8; J: TRBJ2-1
CDR3: CASSLTASRLAKNIQYF; V: TRBV11-2; J: TRBJ2-4
CDR3: CAWSLWTSGREQFF; V: TRBV30; J: TRBJ2-1
CDR3: CASSFRAGSRETQYF; V: TRBV28; J: TRBJ2-5
CDR3: CASSLPTGRPYNEQFF; V: TRBV12-3/TRBV12-4; J: TRBJ2-1
CDR3: CASSQNLGTGSYEQYF; V: TRBV4-2; J: TRBJ2-7
CDR3: CASRGGHNSGANVLTF; V: TRBV7-2; J: TRBJ2-6
CDR3: CSVEDLEVGSYNEQFF; V: TRBV29-1; J: TRBJ2-1
CDR3: CAISGASSGNTIYF; V: TRBV10-3; J: TRBJ1-3
CDR3: CASSWDGDQPQHF; V: TRBV7-9; J: TRBJ1-5
CDR3: CASSLVSSGANYEQYF; V: TRBV7-2; J: TRBJ2-7
CDR3: CASSAGQGLGYTF; V: TRBV9; J: TRBJ1-2
CDR3: CASSYQSRGQQETQYF; V: TRBV6-5; J: TRBJ2-5
CDR3: CASSFLTGGADTQYF; V: TRBV7-9; J: TRBJ2-3
CDR3: CASSFGATHNNEQFF; V: TRBV5-1; J: TRBJ2-1
CDR3: CASSLGGGGEEQFF; V: TRBV7-9; J: TRBJ2-1
CDR3: CASSELVQGTEAFF; V: TRBV6-1; J: TRBJ1-1
CDR3: CASSVKISGANVLTF; V: TRBV9; J: TRBJ2-6
CDR3: CASSQREYGEQFF; V: TRBV10-2; J: TRBJ2-1
CDR3: CASSSGGHNEQFF; V: TRBV6-2/TRBV6-3; J: TRBJ2-1
CDR3: CASSQELSNEQFF; V: TRBV4-3; J: TRBJ2-1
CDR3: CASRITGGWTGELFF; V: TRBV12-3/TRBV12-4; J: TRBJ2-2
CDR3: CASSTGTGAKRNYNEQFF; V: TRBV5-1; J: TRBJ2-1
CDR3: CAIYQQGYNEQFF; V: TRBV10-3; J: TRBJ2-1
CDR3: CASSLGTSGRAVEQFF; V: TRBV5-1; J: TRBJ2-1
CDR3: CSGQALSTQYF; V: TRBV29-1; J: TRBJ2-5
CDR3: CSARLTGSGTEAFF; V: TRBV20-1; J: TRBJ1-1
CDR3: CASKSLRDDSYNEQFF; V: TRBV12-3/TRBV12-4; J: TRBJ2-1
CDR3: CASSQKPADTQYF; V: TRBV11-2; J: TRBJ2-3
CDR3: CASSSQRTQNTEAFF; V: TRBV7-8; J: TRBJ1-1
CDR3: CASNPHRSDIQYF; V: TRBV7-9; J: TRBJ2-4
CDR3: CSASVMGAMGEQYF; V: TRBV20-1; J: TRBJ2-7
CDR3: CAWSVRLGSTDTQYF; V: TRBV30; J: TRBJ2-3
CDR3: CASSLASGSNQPQHF; V: TRBV12-3/TRBV12-4; J: TRBJ1-5
CDR3: CASSSPTNRLAGAVNEQFF; V: TRBV6-2/TRBV6-3; J: TRBJ2-1
CDR3: CASSLEYSRQETQYF; V: TRBV11-2; J: TRBJ2-5
CDR3: CASRQTGSNTEAFF; V: TRBV2; J: TRBJ1-1
CDR3: CASSFIENTDTQYF; V: TRBV12-3/TRBV12-4; J: TRBJ2-3
CDR3: CAWSRLSGDEQFF; V: TRBV30; J: TRBJ2-1
CDR3: CASSLGPHEQFF; V: TRBV27; J: TRBJ2-1